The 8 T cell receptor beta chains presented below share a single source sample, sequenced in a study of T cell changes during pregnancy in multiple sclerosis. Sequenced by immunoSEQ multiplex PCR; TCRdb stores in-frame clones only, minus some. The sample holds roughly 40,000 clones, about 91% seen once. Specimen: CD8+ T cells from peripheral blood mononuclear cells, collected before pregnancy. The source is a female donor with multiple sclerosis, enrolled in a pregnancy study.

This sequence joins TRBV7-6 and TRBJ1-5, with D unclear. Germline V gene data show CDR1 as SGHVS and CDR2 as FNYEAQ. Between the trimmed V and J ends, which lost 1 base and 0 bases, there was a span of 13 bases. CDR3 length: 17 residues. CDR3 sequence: CASSLVCTPYSNQPQHF. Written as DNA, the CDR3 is TGTGCCAGCAGCTTAGTGTGTACACCGTATAGCAATCAGCCCCAGCATTTT.

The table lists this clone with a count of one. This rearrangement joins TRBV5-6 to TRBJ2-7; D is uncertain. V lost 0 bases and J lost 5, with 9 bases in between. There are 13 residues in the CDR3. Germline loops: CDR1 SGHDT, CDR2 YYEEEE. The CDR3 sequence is CASSLEVGHEQYF. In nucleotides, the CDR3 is TGTGCCAGCAGCTTGGAGGTTGGGCACGAGCAGTACTTC.

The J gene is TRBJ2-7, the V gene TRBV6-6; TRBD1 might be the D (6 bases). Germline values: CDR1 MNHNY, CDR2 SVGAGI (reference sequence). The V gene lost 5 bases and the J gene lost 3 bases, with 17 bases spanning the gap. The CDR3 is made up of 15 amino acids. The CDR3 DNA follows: TGTGCCAGCAGTCCCCTGACAGGAGAGCTCTACGAGCAGTACTTC. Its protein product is CASSPLTGELYEQYF.

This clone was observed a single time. The CDR3 loop reads CASSLPGKSYEQYF. The CDR3 DNA is TGTGCCAGCAGCTTACCAGGCAAGTCCTACGAGCAGTACTTC. The chain recombines TRBV7-9 with TRBJ2-7, with D hard to call. Trimming cost V 2 bases and J 1 base, with 9 bases left between them. The CDR3 spans 14 residues. CDR1 is SEHNR and CDR2 is FQNEAQ in the germline V gene (reference sequence).

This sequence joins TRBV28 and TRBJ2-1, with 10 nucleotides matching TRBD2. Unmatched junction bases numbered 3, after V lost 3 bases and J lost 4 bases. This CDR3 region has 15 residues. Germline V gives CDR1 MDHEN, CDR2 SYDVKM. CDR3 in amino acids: CASSLGTSVYNEQFF. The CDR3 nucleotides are TGTGCCAGCAGTTTGGGGACTAGCGTATACAATGAGCAGTTCTTC.

CDR3 coding DNA: TGTGCCAGCAGCTTAAGGCTAGCGGGACAAGAGACCCAGTACTTC. This codes for CASSLRLAGQETQYF. The rearrangement uses TRBV7-2 and TRBJ2-5, with 9 bases fitting TRBD2. J was trimmed by 2 bases and V by 2 bases; bases with no gene match: 3. This CDR3 has 15 residues. Per the germline V gene, CDR1 is SGHTA and CDR2 is FQGNSA.

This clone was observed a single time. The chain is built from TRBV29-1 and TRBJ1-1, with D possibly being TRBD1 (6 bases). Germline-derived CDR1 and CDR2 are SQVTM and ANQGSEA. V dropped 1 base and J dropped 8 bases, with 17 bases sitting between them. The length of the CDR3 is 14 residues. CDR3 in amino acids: CSVEGFEGVVEAFF. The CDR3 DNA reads TGCAGCGTTGAAGGATTTGAGGGGGTGGTGGAAGCTTTCTTT.

CDR3 bases: TGTGCCAGCAGTTTTGGGCCGTCCCCGGACAGGGGGGCTAATGAAAAACTGTTTTTT. As protein: CASSFGPSPDRGANEKLFF. The V gene is TRBV28, the J gene TRBJ1-4; 10 positions match TRBD1. Trimming at V came to 3 bases and at J to 3 bases, leaving 13 bases not matched to a gene. CDR1 MDHEN and CDR2 SYDVKM come from the germline V gene. This CDR3 region has 19 residues.